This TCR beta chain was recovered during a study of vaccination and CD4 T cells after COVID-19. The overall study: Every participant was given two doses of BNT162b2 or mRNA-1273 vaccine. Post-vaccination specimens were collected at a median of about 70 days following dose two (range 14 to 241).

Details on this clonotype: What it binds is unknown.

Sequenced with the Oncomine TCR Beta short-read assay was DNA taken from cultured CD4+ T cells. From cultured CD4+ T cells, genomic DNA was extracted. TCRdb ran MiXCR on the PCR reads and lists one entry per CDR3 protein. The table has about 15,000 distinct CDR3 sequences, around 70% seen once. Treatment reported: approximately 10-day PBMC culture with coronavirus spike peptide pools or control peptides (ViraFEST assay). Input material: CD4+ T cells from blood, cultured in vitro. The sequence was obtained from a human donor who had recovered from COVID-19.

This chain's CDR3 is CAWSGQSDQPQHF. The CDR3 nucleotides are TGTGCCTGGAGTGGACAGTCGGATCAGCCCCAGCATTTT. V gene TRBV30 combines with J gene TRBJ1-5, with a tentative D call TRBD1 (5 bases). Germline CDR1 is GTSNPN and CDR2 is SVGIG (reference sequence). V dropped 1 base and J dropped 5 bases, with 9 bases sitting between them. This CDR3 has 13 amino acids.